This T cell receptor beta chain is drawn from a study of T-cell reconstitution after alpha-beta-depleted transplantation in children. The study's findings and limits: Alpha-beta T cells present about two months after transplant were reported to originate from several hundred expanded graft clones. At the one-year point after transplant, T-cell counts and TCRbeta diversity were found to come mostly from T cells that had been newly produced.

With respect to this clonotype: Its antigen is unidentified.

The library targeted TCRbeta and was prepared with unique molecular identifiers. TCRdb reanalysed the PCR reads using MiXCR and keeps one entry per CDR3 protein. The data hold 250,000 to 400,000 distinct CDR3 sequences, with 20% to 30% observed a single time. The CDR3 length is 14 residues. V lost 3 bases to trimming and J lost 0 bases, with 8 bases between them. The chain combines TRBV12-3 or TRBV12-4 with TRBJ1-2; D is uncertain. The TCR originated in a male patient aged 10 to 17 who had a stem cell transplant for acute lymphoblastic leukemia, so the T cells may come from the graft donor. The sequencing here drew on PBMCs, mostly from graft donor cells, taken 180 days after TCRalphabeta/CD19-depleted stem cell transplant. CDR3 sequence: CASSFRGANYGYTF. CDR3 DNA: TGTGCCAGCAGTTTCCGGGGAGCTAACTATGGCTACACCTTC.